Following are 20 T cell receptor beta chains from one sample sequenced in a study of PD-1 blockade in classical Hodgkin lymphoma (dated by TCRdb to 2019 to 2021). The sample's time point label, in plain terms: cycle 4 day 1 (C4D1), after more than five weeks of nivolumab. Every trial patient had relapsed following autologous stem cell transplantation, and prior brentuximab vedotin exposure was what differed among cohorts A, B and C. CD8+ T cells were purified from thawed PBMCs by magnetic negative selection with a Miltenyi CD8+ T cell isolation kit. Library preparation used the immunoSEQ multiplex PCR assay. Here the immuneACCESS table is served through TCRdb, limited to in-frame sequences with V and J called. Missing clones are a known gap in these copies; in checked studies unresolved V genes cover under half, and the rest lacks a known reason. This sample is represented by approximately 7,300 clones; approximately 80% of them were singletons. The ten biggest clones cover roughly a third of the sample.

This specimen was CD8+ T cells from blood, taken before the fourth cycle of nivolumab. The receptor set was obtained from a human donor with classical Hodgkin lymphoma.

The chain carries TRBV5-1 and TRBJ2-2, with D hard to call. The CDR3 has 14 residues. Trimming cost V 3 bases and J 3 bases, with 9 bases left between them. CDR1 is SGHRS and CDR2 is YFSETQ in the germline V gene. The CDR3 protein is CASSYMDHTGELFF. CDR3 in DNA: TGCGCCAGCAGCTATATGGACCACACCGGGGAGCTGTTTTTT.

This clone appeared a few times. This sequence joins TRBV6-8 and TRBJ2-5; 10 positions match TRBD1. CDR1 MNHGY and CDR2 SAAAGT come from the germline V gene. Trimming cost V 2 bases and J 3 bases; bases outside gene matches: 15. The CDR3 covers 19 residues. The CDR3 spells CASSYANQTGTGAEETQYF. CDR3 nucleotide sequence: TGTGCCAGCAGTTACGCTAACCAGACCGGGACAGGGGCTGAAGAGACCCAGTACTTC.

The rearrangement joins TRBV2 to TRBJ2-7; TRBD2 is a possible D gene (6 bases). Trimming cost V 5 bases and J 6 bases, with 20 bases left between them. The CDR3 is made up of 15 amino acids. The germline V gene encodes CDR1 SNHLY and CDR2 FYNNEI. The CDR3 spells CASSPSGTPKGEQYF. Here the CDR3 DNA reads TGTGCCAGCAGTCCATCCGGGACTCCCAAGGGCGAGCAGTACTTC.

The chain couples TRBV7-3 to TRBJ2-2; TRBD2 aligns across 8 bases. V shed 5 bases and J 7 bases; nucleotides not matched to a gene: 3. CDR3 length: 13 amino acids. CDR1 SGHTA and CDR2 FQGTGA come from the germline V gene. DNA for the CDR3: TGTGCCAGCAGCGCTAGCGGGCACGGGGAGCTGTTTTTT. Amino acids: CASSASGHGELFF.

This clone was observed a few times. This chain uses TRBV27 with TRBJ1-2, with unresolved D. The CDR3 runs to 15 residues. Trimming took off 3 bases at V and 3 bases at J, with 14 bases between the two ends. Germline V lookup: CDR1 MNHEY, CDR2 SMNVEV (reference sequence). The CDR3 DNA follows: TGTGCCAGCAGTTTCCATCGGACCAATTACTATGGCTACACCTTC. Amino acid sequence: CASSFHRTNYYGYTF.

V is TRBV9 and J is TRBJ2-5; TRBD2 matches at 9 bases. Unmatched junction bases numbered 1, after V lost 0 bases and J lost 4 bases. The CDR3 runs to 14 residues. In germline, CDR1 is SGDLS, CDR2 YYNGEE. Here the CDR3 reads CASSVASGVETQYF. Written as DNA, the CDR3 is TGTGCCAGCAGCGTAGCTAGCGGGGTAGAGACCCAGTACTTC.

This CDR3 reads CASSLGQGIETQYF. Written as DNA, the CDR3 is TGTGCCAGCAGCTTGGGGCAGGGTATTGAGACCCAGTACTTC. V and J are TRBV5-8 and TRBJ2-5; tentatively, D is TRBD1 (5 bases). The germline V gene encodes CDR1 SGHTS and CDR2 YDEGEE. This CDR3 region has 14 residues. V lost 0 bases and J 5 bases, leaving 11 bases between the germline ends.

DNA of the CDR3: TGTGCCAGCAGCCTACACAGGGGGCAGGTGAACACTGAAGCTTTCTTT. Protein product: CASSLHRGQVNTEAFF. J is TRBJ1-1 and V is TRBV2; 9 bases map to TRBD1. CDR3 size: 16 residues. CDR1 is SNHLY and CDR2 is FYNNEI in the germline V gene. J gave up 0 bases and V 6 bases, and 8 bases lay outside the gene matches.

The chain couples TRBV9 to TRBJ1-1, with 7 bases that match TRBD1. The V segment lost 3 bases and the J segment 1 base; nucleotides outside the gene matches: 12. Looked up from germline, CDR1 is SGDLS and CDR2 is YYNGEE. CDR3 length: 17 amino acids. The CDR3 loop is CASSAQQRQGPNTEAFF. CDR3 sequence (DNA): TGTGCCAGCAGCGCCCAGCAGCGACAGGGACCGAACACTGAAGCTTTCTTT.

The rearrangement uses TRBV19 and TRBJ2-7; D may be TRBD1 or TRBD2 (5 bases each). The germline V gene encodes CDR1 LNHDA and CDR2 SQIVND (reference sequence). This CDR3 comprises 15 residues. The V gene lost 6 bases and the J gene lost 6 bases, with 21 bases spanning the gap. The CDR3 coding sequence is TGTGCCAGTAGGAAAAGCCAGGATTCGGGGCGCGAGCAGTACTTC. This codes for CASRKSQDSGREQYF.

The chain links TRBV25-1 to TRBJ1-2; D is possibly TRBD1 (5 bases). Trimming removed 3 bases from V and 8 bases from J, with 10 bases in between. The germline V gene has CDR1 MGHDK and CDR2 SYGVNS. This CDR3 contains 12 residues. The CDR3 loop is CASSDEGLGYTF. DNA of the CDR3: TGTGCCAGCAGTGATGAGGGGCTGGGCTACACCTTC.

J is TRBJ2-1 and V is TRBV27; D tentatively reads TRBD1 or TRBD2 (5 bases each). This CDR3 is built from 13 residues. Germline CDR1 reads MNHEY; CDR2 reads SMNVEV (reference sequence). Trimming removed 4 bases from V and 8 bases from J, with 12 bases in between. The DNA for the CDR3 is TGTGCCAGCAGTTGGGACGTTACCTATGAGCAGTTCTTC. Protein: CASSWDVTYEQFF.

The chain couples TRBV18 to TRBJ1-4; tentatively, D is TRBD1 (5 bases). Trimming removed 3 bases from V and 8 bases from J, with 19 bases in between. The CDR3 has 16 residues. From germline, CDR1 is KGHSH and CDR2 LQKENI. CDR3 DNA sequence: TGTGCCAGCTCACCTCCTCTGCGACAGTGGGGGGAAAAACTGTTTTTT. It specifies CASSPPLRQWGEKLFF. Using reference TRBV18 and TRBJ1-4 for the parts outside the CDR3, the full variable domain is NAGVMQNPRHLVRRRGQEARLRCSPMKGHSHVYWYRQLPEEGLKFMVYLQKENIIDESGMPKERFSAEFPKEGPSILRIQQVVRGDSAAYFCASSPPLRQWGEKLFFGSGTQLSVL.

The chain carries TRBV7-6 and TRBJ1-3; maybe TRBD1 (6 bases). The V gene's germline CDR1 is SGHVS and CDR2 FNYEAQ. The CDR3 totals 16 residues. Trimming removed 2 bases from V and 2 bases from J, with 13 bases in between. This CDR3 is CASSLPPNRAGNTIYF. CDR3 bases: TGTGCCAGCAGCTTACCCCCCAACAGGGCTGGAAACACCATATATTTT. The full variable domain, rest sourced from reference TRBV7-6 and TRBJ1-3, is GAGVSQSPRYKVTKRGQDVALRCDPISGHVSLYWYRQALGQGPEFLTYFNYEAQQDKSGLPNDRFSAERPEGSISTLTIQRTEQRDSAMYRCASSLPPNRAGNTIYFGEGSWLTVV.

This chain uses TRBV6-4 with TRBJ2-6, with 9 bases matching TRBD1. This CDR3 comprises 17 residues. CDR1 is MRHNA and CDR2 is SNTAGT in the germline V gene. The trim removed 3 bases at V and 0 bases at J, leaving 3 bases unmatched. The CDR3, as DNA: TGTGCCAGCAGTGAAGGGGACAGGGACTCTGGGGCCAACGTCCTGACTTTC. Protein product: CASSEGDRDSGANVLTF.

The chain links TRBV18 to TRBJ1-4; D call uncertain. Germline values: CDR1 KGHSH, CDR2 LQKENI. The germline V and J ends were trimmed by 3 bases and 5 bases, with 4 bases remaining between them. The CDR3 contains 12 residues. This CDR3 is CASSPSNEKLFF. CDR3 coding DNA: TGTGCCAGCTCACCGTCAAATGAAAAACTGTTTTTT.

CDR3 amino acids: CASRTRGGAEKLFF. For the CDR3, the DNA is TGTGCCAGCAGGACCCGAGGGGGAGCTGAAAAACTGTTTTTT. This chain connects TRBV28 to TRBJ1-4; D might be TRBD1 (6 bases). From germline, CDR1 is MDHEN and CDR2 SYDVKM. CDR3 length: 14 amino acids. V lost 6 bases to trimming and J lost 7 bases, with 15 bases between them.

The chain employs TRBV12-5 and TRBJ1-2; a possible D gene is TRBD1 (5 bases). V gave up 0 bases and J gave up 4 bases, with 21 bases separating them. The CDR3 is 18 residues long. The germline V gene encodes CDR1 LGHNT and CDR2 FRNRAP. The chain's CDR3 is CASGLVPQLTDTFYGYTF. In nucleotides, the CDR3 is TGTGCTAGTGGTTTGGTACCCCAGCTGACAGATACTTTCTATGGCTACACCTTC.

About this clone itself: The sample carries other DNA sequences with the same CDR3. This sequence joins TRBV2 and TRBJ1-1; D unclear. The germline CDR1 and CDR2 sequences are SNHLY and FYNNEI. The length of the CDR3 is 14 residues. Trimming pared 6 bases from V and 1 base from J, leaving 12 bases between. The CDR3 sequence is CASSQQIGNTEAFF. CDR3 DNA sequence: TGTGCCAGCAGCCAGCAGATCGGGAACACTGAAGCTTTCTTT.

The CDR3 sequence is CASSFPPLEETQYF. In DNA form, the CDR3 reads TGTGCCAGCAGCTTCCCACCTCTCGAAGAGACCCAGTACTTC. This chain uses TRBV7-8 with TRBJ2-5, with unresolved D. V was shortened by 3 bases and J by 3 bases, with 11 bases between the two germline ends. The CDR3 consists of 14 residues. Germline CDR1 is SGHVS and CDR2 is FQNEAQ.